The 28 T cell receptor beta chains below all came from one sample that was sequenced in a study of shared clonotypes between healthy human individuals. The protocol was immunoSEQ multiplex PCR, while the TCRdb copy is restricted to in-frame clones and leaves out a portion. The sample comprises around 1.1 million clones, approximately 80% of which are singletons, and 0.85% to 1% rests with the top ten. Source material: memory CD4+ T cells from PBMCs. Subset: CD45RA-negative fraction. These TCRs come from a young man in good health. Some clones in this sample may be carry-over from other donors' samples.

A word on this clone: A much larger clone differs from this one at a single base, so this may be a read error. The V gene is TRBV28, the J gene TRBJ2-2, with TRBD1 identical over 8 bases. Trimming cost V 6 bases and J 7 bases; bases outside gene matches: 4. This CDR3 is 13 amino acids long. Germline V lookup: CDR1 MDHEN, CDR2 SYDVKM. The CDR3 loop reads CASSLTGGGELFF. The CDR3 DNA is TGTGCCAGCAGCTTAACAGGGGGCGGGGAGCTGTTTTTT. Together with reference TRBV28 and TRBJ2-2, the CDR3 gives the full variable domain: DVKVTQSSRYLVKRTGEKVFLECVQDMDHENMFWYRQDPGLGLRLIYFSYDVKMKEKGDIPEGYSVSREKKERFSLILESASTNQTSMYLCASSLTGGGELFFGEGSRLTVL.

The V call is TRBV10-1, the J call TRBJ1-5, with 9 bases that match TRBD1. The germline CDR1 and CDR2 sequences are WNHNN and SYGVQD (reference sequence). The CDR3 is 15 amino acids. V lost 11 bases to trimming and J lost 0 bases; unmatched junction nucleotides: 8. The CDR3 here is CAGTDRGHSNQPQHF. In DNA form, the CDR3 reads TGCGCCGGCACGGACAGGGGACATAGCAATCAGCCCCAGCATTTT.

Comments on this clone: The same CDR3 is also encoded by other DNA sequences in this sample. This rearrangement joins TRBV20-1 to TRBJ1-1; the D gene is possibly TRBD1 (5 bases). V shed 4 bases and J shed 4 bases, with 7 bases lying between them. The CDR3 length is 11 residues. Per the germline V gene, CDR1 is DFQATT and CDR2 is SNEGSKA (reference sequence). Here the CDR3 DNA reads TGCAGTGCTAAGGGACGCACTGAAGCTTTCTTT. This encodes CSAKGRTEAFF.

About this clone itself: Other DNA sequences in this sample translate to the same CDR3. This sequence joins TRBV15 and TRBJ1-2, with unresolved D. This CDR3 comprises 14 residues. Germline CDR1 LNHNV, CDR2 YYDKDF (reference sequence). V was clipped by 0 bases and J by 2 bases, with 7 bases between them. This chain's CDR3 is CATSRDRVNYGYTF. For the CDR3, the DNA is TGTGCCACCAGCAGAGATCGGGTAAACTATGGCTACACCTTC.

The chain combines TRBV4-1 with TRBJ2-2; D is perhaps TRBD1 or TRBD2 (5 bases each). Trimming removed 3 bases from V and 5 bases from J, with 16 bases in between. The CDR3 is 16 residues long. In germline, CDR1 is MGHRA, CDR2 YSYEKL. CDR3 sequence: CASSQPSGEGTGELFF. The CDR3 DNA is TGCGCCAGCAGCCAGCCAAGCGGAGAGGGGACCGGGGAGCTGTTTTTT.

The CDR3 DNA follows: TGCGCCAGCAGCCTGGGGGTACAGGGGAGCACCGGGGAGCTGTTTTTT. Encoded protein: CASSLGVQGSTGELFF. The rearrangement uses TRBV5-1 and TRBJ2-2, with TRBD1 matching 7 bases. This CDR3 comprises 16 residues. Germline V lookup: CDR1 SGHRS, CDR2 YFSETQ. V lost 4 bases and J lost 4; bases outside the gene matches: 10.

This chain links TRBV27 with TRBJ1-5; TRBD1 matches 7 bases. The CDR3 covers 15 residues. The ends lost 3 bases at V and 9 bases at J; junction bases unmatched: 11. The germline V gene has CDR1 MNHEY and CDR2 SMNVEV (reference sequence). CDR3 nucleotide sequence: TGTGCCAGCAGTTTGAAGATGGCAGGGGGTCCGCCCCAGCATTTT. It encodes CASSLKMAGGPPQHF.

The CDR3 is CASSDRGLGGYTF. The CDR3 nucleotides read TGTGCCAGCAGCGACAGGGGGTTGGGTGGCTACACCTTC. V is TRBV27 and J is TRBJ1-2; the match to TRBD1 covers 9 bases. The CDR3 is 13 amino acids. Germline V CDR1 and CDR2: MNHEY, SMNVEV (reference sequence). The J segment lost 7 bases and the V segment lost 6 bases, leaving 6 bases of the junction unmatched.

The chain couples TRBV10-3 to TRBJ2-7; D may be TRBD1 (6 bases). Germline V lookup: CDR1 ENHRY, CDR2 SYGVKD. The CDR3 spans 18 residues. The V end was cut by 6 bases, the J end by 2 bases, with 26 bases between. The CDR3 sequence: CAIRARSGQTSATYEQYF. CDR3 nucleotides: TGTGCCATCAGGGCACGATCAGGACAGACCTCCGCCACCTACGAGCAGTACTTC.

The J gene is TRBJ2-1, the V gene TRBV5-1; no clear D. V was trimmed by 1 base and J by 0 bases, leaving 8 bases between them. The V gene's germline CDR1 is SGHRS and CDR2 YFSETQ. The CDR3 sequence is 15 residues long. The chain's CDR3 is CASSLRGNSYNEQFF. In DNA, the CDR3 is TGCGCCAGCAGCTTGAGAGGAAACTCCTACAATGAGCAGTTCTTC.

This chain joins TRBV9 and TRBJ1-2; D call uncertain. The length of the CDR3 is 14 residues. V was pared by 0 bases and J by 2 bases, with 8 bases between. The germline gives CDR1 SGDLS, CDR2 YYNGEE. CDR3 DNA: TGTGCCAGCAGCGTAGTAGGGCAGAACTATGGCTACACCTTC. Amino acids: CASSVVGQNYGYTF. The full variable domain, with the rest looked up from reference TRBV9 and TRBJ1-2, is DSGVTQTPKHLITATGQRVTLRCSPRSGDLSVYWYQQSLDQGLQFLIQYYNGEERAKGNILERFSAQQFPDLHSELNLSSLELGDSALYFCASSVVGQNYGYTFGSGTRLTVV.

This chain uses TRBV7-8 with TRBJ2-5, with 7 bases identical to TRBD2. CDR3 length: 15 residues. CDR1 and CDR2 (germline): SGHVS, FQNEAQ. Trimming at V came to 2 bases and at J to 1 base, leaving 4 bases not matched to a gene. CDR3 amino acids: CASSLIGGSQETQYF. DNA of the CDR3: TGTGCCAGCAGCTTAATTGGCGGGAGCCAAGAGACCCAGTACTTC.

V usage is TRBV27 and J usage is TRBJ1-1, with D unclear. The V gene's germline CDR1 is MNHEY and CDR2 SMNVEV (reference sequence). Trimming took off 2 bases at V and 6 bases at J, with 16 bases between the two ends. The CDR3 is 15 amino acids. CDR3 region: CASSLQGPGLAEAFF. The CDR3 region has the DNA TGTGCCAGCAGTTTACAAGGGCCTGGATTAGCTGAAGCTTTCTTT.

Turning to this clone: At the DNA level, this CDR3 is encoded by other sequences in the same sample as well. The J gene is TRBJ1-1, the V gene TRBV27, with TRBD1 as a possible D gene (5 bases). Germline CDR1 is MNHEY and CDR2 is SMNVEV (reference sequence). The CDR3 totals 12 residues. Trimming stripped 6 bases from V and 5 bases from J, with 10 bases between. CDR3 sequence reads: CASSRVGTEAFF. In DNA form, the CDR3 reads TGTGCCAGCAGCAGGGTAGGGACTGAAGCTTTCTTT.

The chain combines TRBV2 with TRBJ1-1; TRBD1 matches 10 bases. This CDR3 spans 13 amino acids. From germline, CDR1 is SNHLY and CDR2 FYNNEI. V was clipped by 6 bases and J by 4 bases; unmatched bases: 2. The CDR3 region is CASSRDRGTEAFF. Written as DNA, the CDR3 is TGTGCCAGCAGCCGGGACAGGGGCACTGAAGCTTTCTTT.

The chain is built from TRBV7-9 and TRBJ1-5; D possibly corresponds to TRBD1 (6 bases). The V end lost 6 bases, the J end lost 2 bases, and 8 bases lay between the germline ends. CDR3 length: 13 amino acids. From germline, CDR1 is SEHNR and CDR2 FQNEAQ (reference sequence). The CDR3: CASSAGGNQPQHF. The CDR3 region has the DNA TGTGCCAGCAGTGCAGGGGGCAATCAGCCCCAGCATTTT.

The V gene is TRBV18, the J gene TRBJ1-1; tentatively, D is TRBD1 (6 bases). The CDR3 is made up of 15 amino acids. CDR1 is KGHSH, CDR2 LQKENI, per germline. Trimming removed 1 base at V and 2 bases at J, with 11 bases between. Here the CDR3 DNA reads TGTGCCAGCTCACCACAACGGGACACAAACACTGAAGCTTTCTTT. Amino acid sequence: CASSPQRDTNTEAFF. Based on the CDR3 plus reference TRBV18 and TRBJ1-1, the full variable domain is NAGVMQNPRHLVRRRGQEARLRCSPMKGHSHVYWYRQLPEEGLKFMVYLQKENIIDESGMPKERFSAEFPKEGPSILRIQQVVRGDSAAYFCASSPQRDTNTEAFFGQGTRLTVV.

The chain links TRBV5-4 to TRBJ2-1; no clear D. CDR1 and CDR2 (germline): SGHNT, YYREEE (reference sequence). The CDR3 is 15 residues long. V dropped 0 bases and J dropped 9 bases, with 16 bases sitting between them. The CDR3 spells CASSLARAPTSEQFF. The CDR3 nucleotides are TGTGCCAGCAGCTTGGCACGGGCCCCTACGTCTGAGCAGTTCTTC.

V is TRBV25-1 and J is TRBJ2-5; 10 bases align to TRBD1. CDR3 size: 16 residues. Germline lookup yields CDR1 MGHDK and CDR2 SYGVNS. Germline trimming cut 2 bases from V and 2 bases from J; bases unmatched to any gene: 5. Here the CDR3 reads CASSEAGTGAQETQYF. The CDR3 coding sequence is TGTGCCAGCAGTGAAGCGGGGACAGGGGCGCAAGAGACCCAGTACTTC.

The V call is TRBV28, the J call TRBJ2-7; 12 nucleotides line up with TRBD1. Germline V gives CDR1 MDHEN, CDR2 SYDVKM. The CDR3 has 15 amino acids. Germline trimming cut 8 bases from V and 6 bases from J; bases unmatched to any gene: 11. DNA for the CDR3: TGTGCCAGCGAGACTTCGGGGGACAGGGGGCGCGAGCAGTACTTC. Its protein product is CASETSGDRGREQYF.

This clone has at least ten counts. This chain links TRBV6-6 with TRBJ2-7, with 14 bases matching TRBD2. Unmatched junction bases numbered 5, after V lost 8 bases and J lost 5 bases. The CDR3 is 14 amino acids. Germline lookup yields CDR1 MNHNY and CDR2 SVGAGI (reference sequence). The CDR3 sequence is CASLRGLAGDEQYF. CDR3 coding DNA: TGTGCCAGCCTCAGGGGACTAGCGGGAGACGAGCAGTACTTC.

This chain links TRBV9 with TRBJ2-1; D perhaps matches TRBD1 (5 bases). V was trimmed by 4 bases and J by 8 bases, leaving 10 bases between them. This CDR3 is 12 amino acids long. Germline V gives CDR1 SGDLS, CDR2 YYNGEE. The CDR3 region has the DNA TGTGCCAGCAGCCAGGGTGGGGATGAGCAGTTCTTC. Its translation: CASSQGGDEQFF.

With regard to this clone: Other DNA sequences in the sample encode the same CDR3. This chain connects TRBV5-1 to TRBJ1-1, with D uncertain. Germline V CDR1 and CDR2: SGHRS, YFSETQ. V lost 1 base and J lost 3, with 10 bases in between. The CDR3 has 14 amino acids. CDR3 DNA: TGCGCCAGCAGCTTGACGGGTGGGGACACTGAAGCTTTCTTT. Encoded protein: CASSLTGGDTEAFF.

This chain links TRBV19 with TRBJ2-1, with D possibly being TRBD1 or TRBD2 (6 bases each). The V end lost 5 bases, the J end lost 10 bases, and 21 bases lay between the germline ends. Per germline, CDR1 LNHDA and CDR2 SQIVND (reference sequence). This CDR3 is built from 15 residues. This chain's CDR3 is CASSARGLGWLEQFF. CDR3 DNA sequence: TGTGCCAGTAGTGCACGGGGGCTAGGTTGGCTCGAGCAGTTCTTC.

This rearrangement joins TRBV6-1 to TRBJ2-5, with D maybe TRBD2 (5 bases). Per germline, CDR1 MNHNS and CDR2 SASEGT. The germline V and J ends were trimmed by 6 bases and 1 base, with 12 bases remaining between them. The CDR3 spans 14 residues. CDR3 coding DNA: TGTGCCAGCAGCCGGCGGGCAGCCCAAGAGACCCAGTACTTC. Amino acids: CASSRRAAQETQYF.

Points on this clone: Its ends do not fully match the called genes, so a read error is possible. CDR3 sequence: CASSKETVSREAFF. CDR3 nucleotides: TGTGCCAGCAGTAAAGAAACAGTGAGTAGGGAAGCTTTCTTC. The chain carries TRBV2 and TRBJ1-1; no clear D gene. The germline V gene encodes CDR1 SNHLY and CDR2 FYNNEI. The CDR3 runs to 14 residues.

There are a few counts of this clone. CDR3 loop: CASSLGQTTGELFF. CDR3 bases: TGCGCCAGCAGCTTGGGACAGACCACCGGGGAGCTGTTTTTT. This sequence joins TRBV5-1 and TRBJ2-2; TRBD1 is a possible D gene (5 bases). CDR1 and CDR2 from the germline V gene are SGHRS and YFSETQ. The CDR3 has 14 amino acids. Trimming cost V 0 bases and J 4 bases, with 7 bases left between them.

A note on this clone: This CDR3 is also generated by other DNA sequences in the sample. This chain joins TRBV4-1 and TRBJ2-7; 11 bases are shared with TRBD2. There are 16 residues in the CDR3. CDR1 is MGHRA, CDR2 YSYEKL, per germline. Unmatched junction bases numbered 7, after V lost 3 bases and J lost 3 bases. For the CDR3, the DNA is TGCGCCAGCAGCCAGTCCGGGACTAGCGGATTCTACGAGCAGTACTTC. This codes for CASSQSGTSGFYEQYF.